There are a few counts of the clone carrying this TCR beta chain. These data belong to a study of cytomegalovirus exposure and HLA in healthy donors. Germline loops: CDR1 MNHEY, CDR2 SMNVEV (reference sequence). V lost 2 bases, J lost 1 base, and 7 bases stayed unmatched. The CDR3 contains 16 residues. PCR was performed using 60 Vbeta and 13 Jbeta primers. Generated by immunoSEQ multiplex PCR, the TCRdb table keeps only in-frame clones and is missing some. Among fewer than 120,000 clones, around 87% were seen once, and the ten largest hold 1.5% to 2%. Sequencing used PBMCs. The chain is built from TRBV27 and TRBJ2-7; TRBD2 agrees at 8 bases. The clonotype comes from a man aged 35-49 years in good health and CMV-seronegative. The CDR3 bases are TGTGCCAGCAGTTTAGGGAGGACTAGCCGATCCTACGAGCAGTACTTC. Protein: CASSLGRTSRSYEQYF.